The source of this T cell receptor (beta chain) is a study of CD8 T cells in ankylosing spondylitis. Study-wide points: A motif in TCR beta, a set of roughly eight highly homologous variants, appeared characteristic of ankylosing spondylitis blood. The study looked at matched synovial fluid samples from ankylosing spondylitis patients. Disease-linked clones were reported to be significantly enriched there. In peripheral blood, disease-linked CD8+ clones occurred at relatively low frequencies.

Using quantitative 5'-RACE with molecular barcodes, the authors made TCR beta libraries. A single record per CDR3 protein comes from TCRdb applying MiXCR to the 5' RACE reads. The sample has approximately 520,000 distinct CDR3 sequences, approximately 5.3% seen once. V was trimmed by 4 bases and J by 2 bases, leaving 12 bases between them. This CDR3 region has 14 residues. Germline CDR1 SGHTA, CDR2 FQGNSA. With respect to this clonotype: Its target is unknown.

Specimen: blood, either unsorted or a sorted T cell fraction (not recorded which). The chain couples TRBV7-2 to TRBJ2-7; D is possibly TRBD1 or TRBD2 (5 bases each). This clonotype was sampled from a male donor with ankylosing spondylitis. The chain's CDR3 is CASSYGTLPYEQYF. The CDR3, as DNA: TGTGCCAGCAGCTATGGGACGCTGCCCTACGAGCAGTACTTC.